Detailed here is one TCR beta chain. The antigen remains undetermined. The CDR3 runs to 16 residues. Per the germline V gene, CDR1 is SGHRS and CDR2 is YFSETQ. After removal of 3 bases from V and 0 bases from J, the junction contained 7 bases not matched to a gene. Autopsy tissues spanned esophagus to rectum, liver, skin, and lymphoid organs including spleen. This entry comes from a study of tissue T cells after allogeneic stem cell transplantation. Study-level points and caveats: The patient cohort was small and clinically heterogeneous, with limited sampling depth. Anatomically similar tissues had similar TCR repertoires within each patient.

The method was immunoSEQ multiplex PCR; TCRdb's version includes in-frame clones alone and lacks a portion of them. Here the sample spans approximately 300 clones, approximately 51% being singletons. The TCR originated in a female patient aged 40 to 75 with steroid-refractory graft-versus-host disease after an allogeneic stem cell transplant. A share of the T cells may be of graft donor origin. This specimen was ascending colon tissue, taken at autopsy. The chain carries TRBV5-1 and TRBJ2-7, with 9 bases that match TRBD1. CDR3 residues: CASSWTGTGSSYEQYF. DNA of the CDR3: TGCGCCAGCAGCTGGACCGGGACAGGGAGCTCCTACGAGCAGTACTTC.